This T cell receptor beta chain was recovered during a study of T cell responses to AZD1222 COVID-19 vaccine. Study observations and caveats: Spike regions recognized by vaccine-associated CD4 TCRs spanned the protein, led by 160-218 and 743-854. The donors showed a predominance of white British ancestry and of females, with possible underestimation of clonal diversity. Among those given AZD1222, only six were seropositive at baseline.

Some clones are missing from TCRdb's copy, which holds only in-frame ones; the method was immunoSEQ multiplex PCR. The sample has about 130,000 clones, 92% seen once. Trimming removed 2 bases at V and 7 bases at J, with 15 bases between. This CDR3 has 14 residues. CDR1 and CDR2 (germline): SGHRS, YFSETQ. Of note for this clone: The antigen remains undetermined.

The TCR sequence derives from an adult in good health. Sequencing used peripheral blood, obtained on day 0 of AZD1222 vaccination. The V and J genes are TRBV5-1 and TRBJ1-1, with D possibly matching TRBD1 (5 bases). This CDR3 reads CASSFEGLMGEAFF. DNA for the CDR3: TGCGCCAGCAGCTTCGAGGGGTTGATGGGTGAAGCTTTCTTT. Drawing the rest from reference TRBV5-1 and TRBJ1-1, the complete variable domain is KAGVTQTPRYLIKTRGQQVTLSCSPISGHRSVSWYQQTPGQGLQFLFEYFSETQRNKGNFPGRFSGRQFSNSRSEMNVSTLELGDSALYLCASSFEGLMGEAFFGQGTRLTVV.